This T cell receptor (beta chain) was found in a study of radiation and T cells in renal cell carcinoma. As for this clone: Its antigen is unidentified.

As to time point: baseline pretreatment blood. As to treatment: 15 Gy SBRT to primary tumor, nephrectomy 4 weeks later. Serial blood draws occurred at baseline and 2 and 4 weeks post-SBRT. Clear cell pathology was present in this patient's renal cell carcinoma. Method: immunoSEQ multiplex PCR; TCRdb's copy keeps in-frame clones and lacks some. The sample lists 100,000 to 150,000 clones; roughly 80% were seen once. Findings of the study overall: From baseline, blood top tumor clonotypes peaked at 2 weeks post-radiation.

The receptor comes from an older woman with renal cell carcinoma. The specimen was blood, collected from a patient whose treatment included radiotherapy and nephrectomy.

Here the CDR3 DNA reads TGTGCCAGCAGATCTCTAACGACAGGGACTAATTCACCCCTCCACTTT. As protein: CASRSLTTGTNSPLHF. The genes are TRBV28 and TRBJ1-6; TRBD1 matches at 7 bases. V shed 6 bases and J 6 bases; nucleotides not matched to a gene: 11. CDR1 is MDHEN, CDR2 SYDVKM, per germline. The CDR3 covers 16 residues. The full variable domain, its missing parts supplied by reference TRBV28 and TRBJ1-6, is DVKVTQSSRYLVKRTGEKVFLECVQDMDHENMFWYRQDPGLGLRLIYFSYDVKMKEKGDIPEGYSVSREKKERFSLILESASTNQTSMYLCASRSLTTGTNSPLHFGNGTRLTVT.